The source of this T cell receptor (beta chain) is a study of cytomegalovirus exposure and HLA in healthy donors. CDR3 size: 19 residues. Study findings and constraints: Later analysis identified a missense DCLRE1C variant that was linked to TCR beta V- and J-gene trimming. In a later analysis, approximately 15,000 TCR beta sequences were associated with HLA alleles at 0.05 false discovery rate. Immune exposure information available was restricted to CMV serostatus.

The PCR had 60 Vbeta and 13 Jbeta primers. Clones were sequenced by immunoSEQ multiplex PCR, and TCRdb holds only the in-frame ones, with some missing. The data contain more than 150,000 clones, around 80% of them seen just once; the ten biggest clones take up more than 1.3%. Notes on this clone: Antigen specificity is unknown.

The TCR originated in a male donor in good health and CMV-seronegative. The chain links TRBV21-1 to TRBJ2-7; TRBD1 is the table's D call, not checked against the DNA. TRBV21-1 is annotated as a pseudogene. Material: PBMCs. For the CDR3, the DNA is TGTGCCAGCAGCAAAGCGAAGATTTGCGGCGGGACAGGGGATTTCGAGCAGTACTTC. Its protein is CASSKAKICGGTGDFEQYF.